This TCR beta chain was sequenced for a study of T-cell reconstitution after alpha-beta-depleted transplantation in children. Study-wide results and limits: Reported findings indicate that, about two months after transplant, alpha-beta T cells came from several hundred expanded clones, which were derived from non-depleted graft cells. After one year, T-cell counts and TCRbeta diversity mostly came from new T cells.

This clonotype was recorded many times. Its cognate antigen is unknown. There are 14 residues in the CDR3. Trimming took 4 bases from V and 12 from J; bases not matched to a gene: 12. For TCRbeta, the library was prepared with unique molecular identifiers. One entry per CDR3 protein results from TCRdb running MiXCR on the PCR reads. Of over 100,000 distinct CDR3 sequences in the sample, approximately 8% were seen once. The sample was PBMCs, taken before TCRalphabeta/CD19-depleted stem cell transplant. The clonotype was recovered from a boy between 2 and 10 years old with acute lymphoblastic leukemia, due to receive a stem cell transplant. The gene calls are TRBV12-3 or TRBV12-4 and TRBJ2-1, with TRBD2 matching 7 bases. The CDR3 DNA sequence: TGTGCCAGCAGTTCTAGCGGTCCTACAATGAGGCAGTTCTTC. The encoded protein is CASSSSGPTMRQFF.